This T cell receptor (beta chain) is drawn from a study of cytomegalovirus exposure and HLA in healthy donors. Study-level findings and limits: Later findings reportedly placed an Asian-associated ancestry cluster below the approximately 700-donor mean for N-insertions. A list of 150 or so TCR beta chains associated with cytomegalovirus was given.

This PCR relied on a set of 60 Vbeta primers and 13 Jbeta primers. TCRdb keeps only in-frame clones here, not all; method: immunoSEQ multiplex PCR. The sample lists some 92,000 clones, over 70% occurring once. Donors in the study were healthy people who gave bone marrow. The study sampled nominally healthy donors, though unrecorded immune exposures were likely. Comments on this clone: Its antigen is unknown.

The CDR3 consists of 13 residues. From germline, CDR1 is LGHNT and CDR2 FRNRAP. The V gene lost 3 bases and the J gene lost 5 bases, with 7 bases spanning the gap. This TCR derives from a man between 18 and 35 years old in good health and CMV-seropositive. The sequenced sample consisted of PBMCs. This chain connects TRBV12-5 to TRBJ2-2; maybe TRBD1 (6 bases). This CDR3 is CASGLGGTGELFF. The CDR3 DNA sequence: TGTGCTAGTGGTTTAGGGGGAACCGGGGAGCTGTTTTTT.